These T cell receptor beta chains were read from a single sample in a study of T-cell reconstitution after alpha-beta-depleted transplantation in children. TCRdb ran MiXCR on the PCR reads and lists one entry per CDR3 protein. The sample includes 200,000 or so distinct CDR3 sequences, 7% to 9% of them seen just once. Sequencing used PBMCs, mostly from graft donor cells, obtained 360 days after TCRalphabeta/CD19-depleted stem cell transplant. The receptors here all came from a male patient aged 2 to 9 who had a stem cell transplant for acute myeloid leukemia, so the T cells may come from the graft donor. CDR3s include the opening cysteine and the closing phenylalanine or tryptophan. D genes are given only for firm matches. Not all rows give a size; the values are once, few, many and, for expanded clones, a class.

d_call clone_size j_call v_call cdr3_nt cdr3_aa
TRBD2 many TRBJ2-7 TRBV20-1 TGCAGTGCTAGTGGAGGGTTTAGCGGGAGCTCCTACGAGCAGTACTTC CSASGGFSGSSYEQYF
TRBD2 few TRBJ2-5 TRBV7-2 TGTGCCACGCGGCGGGGGGGGATACTAGAGACCCAGTACTTC CATRRGGILETQYF
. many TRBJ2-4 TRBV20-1 TGCAGTGCTCAGTATCAAGCCAAAAACATTCAGTACTTC CSAQYQAKNIQYF
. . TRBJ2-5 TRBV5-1 TGCGCCAGCAGCTTGCATGGGGCGTTCCAAGAGACCCAGTACTTC CASSLHGAFQETQYF
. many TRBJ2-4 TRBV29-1 TGCAGCGTCGAGTCGGTAAACATTCAGTACTTC CSVESVNIQYF
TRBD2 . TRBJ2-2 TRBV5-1 TGCGCCAGCAGCCCCTTGGCTAGCGGGAGCGGGGAGCTGTTTTTT CASSPLASGSGELFF
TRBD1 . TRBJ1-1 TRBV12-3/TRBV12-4 TGTGCCAGCAGTTCGCAGGGGGCTCTGTCTGAAGCTTTCTTT CASSSQGALSEAFF
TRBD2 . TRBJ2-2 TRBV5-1 TGCGCCAGCAGCTTTAACCCCGATAGCGGGAGCTTAACCGGGGAGCTGTTTTTT CASSFNPDSGSLTGELFF
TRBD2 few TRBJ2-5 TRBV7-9 TGTGCCAGCAGCTGGACTAGCGGTTCTCAAGAGACCCAGTACTTC CASSWTSGSQETQYF
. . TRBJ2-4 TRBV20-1 TGCAGTGCTAGAAAGGGGACCCCTCTAGCCAAAAACATTCAGTACTTC CSARKGTPLAKNIQYF
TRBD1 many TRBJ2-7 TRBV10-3 TGTGCCATCAGTAGACGACAGGGCACCGACGAGCAGTACTTC CAISRRQGTDEQYF
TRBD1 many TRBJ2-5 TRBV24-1 TGTGCCACCAGTTCGGGACAGTCCGAGATAGAGACCCAGTACTTC CATSSGQSEIETQYF
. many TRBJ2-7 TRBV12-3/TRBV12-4 TGTGCCAGCAGTAGCACTCCAGACATTCCCTACGAGCAGTACTTC CASSSTPDIPYEQYF
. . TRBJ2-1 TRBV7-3 TGTGCCAGCAGCCCCTCTAGAACTTACAATGAGCAGTTCTTC CASSPSRTYNEQFF
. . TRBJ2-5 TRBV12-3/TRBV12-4 TGTGCCAGCAGTTTATTCCAGGGGCAAGAGACCCAGTACTTC CASSLFQGQETQYF
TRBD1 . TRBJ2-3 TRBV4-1 TGCGCCAGCAGCCAAGATGGGACAGGGACAGATACGCAGTATTTT CASSQDGTGTDTQYF
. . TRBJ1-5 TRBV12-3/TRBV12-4 TGTGCCAGCAGCCCTGGACAACCGAATCAGCCCCAGCATTTT CASSPGQPNQPQHF
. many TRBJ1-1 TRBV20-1 TGCAGTGCTAGGAGTCCGCTGAACACTGAAGCTTTCTTT CSARSPLNTEAFF
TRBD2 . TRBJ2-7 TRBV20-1 TGCAGTGCTAGACGCGGGGAGGGACTAGCGAGGCTACTTTACGAGCAGTACTTC CSARRGEGLARLLYEQYF
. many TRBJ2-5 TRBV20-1 TGCAGTGCTAGCGGGATTCAAGAGACCCAGTACTTC CSASGIQETQYF
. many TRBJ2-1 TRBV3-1 TGTGCCAGCAGCCCCCCATATAGCTCCTACAATGAGCAGTTCTTC CASSPPYSSYNEQFF
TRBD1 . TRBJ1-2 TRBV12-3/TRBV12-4 TGTGCCAGCAGTTCAAGGACAGGGCCCCTTGACTATGGCTACACCTTC CASSSRTGPLDYGYTF
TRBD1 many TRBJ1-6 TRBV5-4 TGTGCCAGCAGCTCCCGACAGGGTTTGTCACCCCTCCACTTT CASSSRQGLSPLHF
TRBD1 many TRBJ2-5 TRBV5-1 TGCGCCAGCAGCTTCGGACAGGTAGAGACCCAGTACTTC CASSFGQVETQYF
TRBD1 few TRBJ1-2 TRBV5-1 TGCGCCAGCAGCACAGGACAGGCGAACTATGGCTACACCTTC CASSTGQANYGYTF
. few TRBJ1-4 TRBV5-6 TGTGCGGTCGGTGATGAAAAACTGTTTTTT CAVGDEKLFF
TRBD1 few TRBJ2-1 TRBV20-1 TGCAGTGCCCGTGACAGGGTCTACAATGAGCAGTTCTTC CSARDRVYNEQFF
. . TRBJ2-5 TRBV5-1 TGCGCCAGCACCCGGAGCAGGGAAGAGACCCAGTACTTC CASTRSREETQYF
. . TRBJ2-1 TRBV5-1 TGCGCCAGCAGCTTGGAGGACAACCCCTACAATGAGCAGTTCTTC CASSLEDNPYNEQFF
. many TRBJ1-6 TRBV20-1 TGCAGTGCTAGAGATCAGGGACTTATAACGGGCTATAATTCACCCCTCCACTTT CSARDQGLITGYNSPLHF
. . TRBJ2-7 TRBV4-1 TGCGCCAGCAGCCTCCCAGGGGAGCACTACGAGCAGTACTTC CASSLPGEHYEQYF
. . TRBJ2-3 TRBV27 TGTGCCAGCAGCCCGGGACGAGATACGCAGTATTTT CASSPGRDTQYF
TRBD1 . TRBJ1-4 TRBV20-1 TGCAGTGCTAGAGCCCCAGGGGGACCCACAGGAGAAAAACTGTTTTTT CSARAPGGPTGEKLFF
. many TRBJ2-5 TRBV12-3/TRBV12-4 TGTGCCAGCAGTTTGACGGGACTTTACCAAGAGACCCAGTACTTC CASSLTGLYQETQYF
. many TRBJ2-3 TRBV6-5 TGTGCCAGCAGTTATAGACGGTATAGCGGCACAGATACGCAGTATTTT CASSYRRYSGTDTQYF
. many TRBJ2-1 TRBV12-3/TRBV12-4 TGTGCCACCCTTAGAAGAAGGAATGGGGCAAATGAGCAGTTCTTC CATLRRRNGANEQFF
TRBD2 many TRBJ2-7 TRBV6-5 TGTGCCAGCAGTTCCGATAGCGGGAGGGTCTCCTACGAGCAGTACTTC CASSSDSGRVSYEQYF
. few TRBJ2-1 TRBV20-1 TGCAGTGCTAGAGGGCGCGGCGAGTACAATGAGCAGTTCTTC CSARGRGEYNEQFF
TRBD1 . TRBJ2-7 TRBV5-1 TGCGCCAGCAGCTTGAGGGGGACAGTATCCTACGAGCAGTACTTC CASSLRGTVSYEQYF
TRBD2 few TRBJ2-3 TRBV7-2 TGTGCCAGCAGCCGTCTAGCGGGGGTGCAAGATACGCAGTATTTT CASSRLAGVQDTQYF
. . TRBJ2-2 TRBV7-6 TGTGCCAGCAGCGCCCGGGCCCTGAACACCGGGGAGCTGTTTTTT CASSARALNTGELFF
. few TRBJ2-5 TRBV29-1 TGCAGCGTTGAGGTGACTGAGGAGACCCAGTACTTC CSVEVTEETQYF
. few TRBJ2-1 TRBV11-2 TGTGCCAGCAGCTTAGATCGTAATTTAGGGTTCTTC CASSLDRNLGFF
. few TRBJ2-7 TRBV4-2 TGTGCCAGCAGCCAAGAAGGCTCGGGCGCGGGCTCCTACGAGCAGTACTTC CASSQEGSGAGSYEQYF